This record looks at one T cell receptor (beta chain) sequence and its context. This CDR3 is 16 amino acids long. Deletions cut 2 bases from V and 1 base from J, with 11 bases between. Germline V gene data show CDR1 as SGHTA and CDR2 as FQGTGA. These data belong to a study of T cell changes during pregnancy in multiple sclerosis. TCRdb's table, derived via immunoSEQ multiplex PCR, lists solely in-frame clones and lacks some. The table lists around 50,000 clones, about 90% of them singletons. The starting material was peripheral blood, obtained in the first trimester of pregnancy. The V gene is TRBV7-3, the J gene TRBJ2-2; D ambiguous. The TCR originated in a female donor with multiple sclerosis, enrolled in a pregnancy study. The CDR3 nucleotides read TGTGCCAGCAGCTTACAGGCCGGAATGAACACCGGGGAGCTGTTTTTT. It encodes CASSLQAGMNTGELFF. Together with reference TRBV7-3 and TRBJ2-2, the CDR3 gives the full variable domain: GAGVSQTPSNKVTEKGKYVELRCDPISGHTALYWYRQSLGQGPEFLIYFQGTGAADDSGLPNDRFFAVRPEGSVSTLKIQRTERGDSAVYLCASSLQAGMNTGELFFGEGSRLTVL.